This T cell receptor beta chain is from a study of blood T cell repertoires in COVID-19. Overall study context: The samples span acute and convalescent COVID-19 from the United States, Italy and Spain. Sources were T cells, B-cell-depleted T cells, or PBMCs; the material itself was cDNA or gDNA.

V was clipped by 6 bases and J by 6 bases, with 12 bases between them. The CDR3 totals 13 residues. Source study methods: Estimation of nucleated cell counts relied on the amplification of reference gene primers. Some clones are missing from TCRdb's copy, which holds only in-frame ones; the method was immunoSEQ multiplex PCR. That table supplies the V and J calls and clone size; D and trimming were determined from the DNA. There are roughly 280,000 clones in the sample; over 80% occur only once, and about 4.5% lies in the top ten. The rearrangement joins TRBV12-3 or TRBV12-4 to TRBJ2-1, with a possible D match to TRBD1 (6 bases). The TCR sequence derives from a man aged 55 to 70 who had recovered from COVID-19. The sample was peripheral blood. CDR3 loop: CASRLQGPNEQFF. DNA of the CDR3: TGTGCCAGCAGACTACAGGGTCCCAATGAGCAGTTCTTC.